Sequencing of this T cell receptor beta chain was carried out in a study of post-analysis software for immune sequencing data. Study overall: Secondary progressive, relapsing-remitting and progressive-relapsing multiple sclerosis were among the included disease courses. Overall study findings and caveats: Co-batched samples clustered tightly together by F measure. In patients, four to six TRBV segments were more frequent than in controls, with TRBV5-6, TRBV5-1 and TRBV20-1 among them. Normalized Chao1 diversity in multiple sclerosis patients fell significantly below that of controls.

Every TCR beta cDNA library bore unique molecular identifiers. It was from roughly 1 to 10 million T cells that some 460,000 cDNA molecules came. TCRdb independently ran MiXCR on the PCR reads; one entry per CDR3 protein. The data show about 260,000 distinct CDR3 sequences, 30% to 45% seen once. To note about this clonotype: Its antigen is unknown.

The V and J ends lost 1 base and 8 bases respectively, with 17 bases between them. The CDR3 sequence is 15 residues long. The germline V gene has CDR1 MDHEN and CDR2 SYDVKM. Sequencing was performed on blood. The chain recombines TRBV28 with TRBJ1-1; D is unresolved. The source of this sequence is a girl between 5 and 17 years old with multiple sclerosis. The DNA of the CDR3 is TGTGCCAGCAGTTTATCTAGGACCCAGCAAGGCGAAGCTTTCTTT. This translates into CASSLSRTQQGEAFF.